This T cell receptor (beta chain) comes out of a study of cytomegalovirus exposure and HLA in healthy donors. Study-wide findings and caveats: A later analysis reportedly identified an Asian-associated ancestry cluster as carrying fewer N-insertions than the roughly 600-donor mean. The study carried out a later analysis of TCR beta sequences. It associated some 18,000 of them with specific HLA alleles at a false discovery rate of 0.05. When a later analysis compared HLA-associated TCR beta chains with equally common others, the HLA-associated chains turned out to be more clonally expanded and to have lower generation probabilities.

Primers for the PCR totalled 60 Vbeta and 13 Jbeta. TCRdb's table, derived via immunoSEQ multiplex PCR, lists solely in-frame clones and lacks some. The sample contains under 100,000 clones, around 10% of which appear only once. V lost 5 bases and J lost 2; bases outside the gene matches: 5. There are 16 residues in the CDR3. Germline-derived CDR1 and CDR2 are LNHDA and SQIVND (reference sequence). This clone has just a few counts. Its matching antigen is unknown. The specimen sequenced was PBMCs. This clonotype was obtained from a man between 60 and 70 years old in good health and CMV-seropositive. The chain is built from TRBV19 and TRBJ2-6; the match to TRBD1 covers 8 bases. The CDR3 is CASSRIRGPGANVLTF. For the CDR3, the DNA is TGTGCCAGTAGTCGCATCAGGGGGCCTGGGGCCAACGTCCTGACTTTC.